The table lists the clone carrying this TCR beta chain with many counts. The antigen remains unidentified. The data originate from a study of T cells in Graves' hyperthyroidism and ophthalmopathy. General observations from the study: The model forecast ophthalmopathy, anticipating it by a median approximately 6 months before onset. A 13 V-J signature model discriminated ophthalmopathy versus stable hyperthyroidism.

It was considered stable Graves' hyperthyroidism when ophthalmopathy did not progress within 18 months. Clinical symptoms, serum thyroxine, TRAb, thyroid ultrasound and orbital computed tomography established diagnosis. RNA transcripts gave rise to amplified TCR beta CDR3 regions. TCR CDR3 underwent first-round RT-PCR with the HTBI primer set. TCRdb re-called the multiplex PCR reads through MiXCR, storing one row per CDR3 protein. The profile shows 530,000 or so distinct CDR3 sequences, around 45% of them singletons. V was shortened by 2 bases and J by 0 bases, with 4 bases between the two germline ends. CDR1 and CDR2 from the germline V gene are SGHTA and FQGTGA. The CDR3 sequence is 13 residues long.

The clonotype originates from a woman aged 18-30 years with Graves' hyperthyroidism. Sequenced sample: peripheral blood or thyroid tissue (not recorded which). J is TRBJ1-1 and V is TRBV7-3; D call uncertain. This CDR3 is CASSLLVNTEAFF. The CDR3 bases are TGTGCCAGCAGCTTACTGGTGAACACTGAAGCTTTCTTT.